This T cell receptor (gamma chain) was sequenced for a study of human gamma delta and Vdelta1 T cells. Overall study findings and caveats: Polyclonal Delta One T cells reportedly showed broad cytotoxic targeting of acute myeloid leukemia.

Germline lookup yields CDR1 VTNTFY and CDR2 YDVSTARD (reference sequence). The trim removed 1 base at V and 3 bases at J, leaving 6 bases unmatched. There are 14 residues in the CDR3. TCRdb re-called the PCR reads with CATT. The sample carries almost 9,000 gamma-chain clones, around 42% recorded once. This clone appeared a few times. Its antigen is unidentified. Within the sample, other DNA sequences also encode this same CDR3. The chain couples TRGV3 to TRGJ1 or TRGJ2. This sequence originates from a human donor in good health. Sequencing was carried out using Vdelta1 gamma-delta T cells from blood grown in culture (DOT cells). The chain's CDR3 is CATWDRPSYYKKLF. As DNA, the CDR3 is TGTGCCACCTGGGACAGACCGTCTTATTATAAGAAACTCTTT.